The TCR beta chain under discussion was sequenced for a study of T cell responses to AZD1222 COVID-19 vaccine. Germline CDR1 and CDR2: MNHEY and SVGAGI. CDR3 length: 15 amino acids. J gave up 8 bases and V 7 bases, and 12 bases lay outside the gene matches. Findings and limits, study-wide: The peak T cell response came first, and repertoires were sampled only after it. Baseline testing showed seropositivity in only six or seven AZD1222 recipients. The sample set comprised mostly white British donors with more females, and clonal diversity was possibly underestimated.

The assay was immunoSEQ multiplex PCR, and TCRdb's table has in-frame clones only and misses some. Here the sample spans 150,000 or so clones, roughly nine tenths being singletons. For this clone: Its cognate antigen is unknown.

The TCR was taken from an adult in good health. V and J are TRBV6-5 and TRBJ2-1; the match to TRBD2 covers 9 bases. The material was peripheral blood, obtained on day 0 of AZD1222 vaccination. The CDR3 region has the DNA TGTGCCAGCAAGCGGGGTAGCGGGAGCTCGGATGAGCAGTTCTTC. Amino acids: CASKRGSGSSDEQFF.